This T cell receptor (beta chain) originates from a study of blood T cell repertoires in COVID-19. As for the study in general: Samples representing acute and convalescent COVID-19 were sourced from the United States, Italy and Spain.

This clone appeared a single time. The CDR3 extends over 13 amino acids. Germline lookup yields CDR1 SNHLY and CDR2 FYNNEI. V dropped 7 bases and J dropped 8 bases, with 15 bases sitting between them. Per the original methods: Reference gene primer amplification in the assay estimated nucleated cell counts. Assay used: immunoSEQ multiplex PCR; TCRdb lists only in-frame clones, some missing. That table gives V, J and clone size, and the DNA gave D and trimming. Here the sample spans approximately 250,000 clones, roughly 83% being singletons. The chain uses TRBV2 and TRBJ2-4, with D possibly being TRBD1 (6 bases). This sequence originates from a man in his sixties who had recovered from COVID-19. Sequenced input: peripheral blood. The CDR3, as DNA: TGTGCCAGCAACCCAGGACAGAGAGACATTCAGTACTTC. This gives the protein CASNPGQRDIQYF. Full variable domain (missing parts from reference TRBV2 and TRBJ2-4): EPEVTQTPSHQVTQMGQEVILRCVPISNHLYFYWYRQILGQKVEFLVSFYNNEISEKSEIFDDQFSVERPDGSNFTLKIRSTKLEDSAMYFCASNPGQRDIQYFGAGTRLSVL.